Given below is one T cell receptor (beta chain) in context. How the authors handled the data: Reference gene primers were amplified, and this amplification served to estimate nucleated cell counts. Here immunoSEQ multiplex PCR was the method, and the copy in TCRdb shows in-frame clones only, minus some. That table is the source of V, J and clone size, and D and trimming were worked out from the DNA. The repertoire holds about 150,000 clones, with approximately 80% as singletons. The sample belongs to a study of blood T cell repertoires in COVID-19. For the study at large: The United States, Italy and Spain supplied acute and convalescent COVID-19 samples. T cells, B-cell-depleted T cells, or PBMCs supplied cDNA or gDNA.

The specimen sequenced was peripheral blood. The receptor was isolated from a man between 65 and 85 years old with acute or convalescent COVID-19.

For the CDR3, the DNA is TGTGCCAGCAGCCTAGTCGCGGCTAGCGGGACCCTACCCTACGAGCAGTACTTC. Translated: CASSLVAASGTLPYEQYF. The chain employs TRBV7-2 and TRBJ2-7; 9 bases agree with TRBD2. The trim removed 5 bases at V and 2 bases at J, leaving 16 bases unmatched. Germline CDR1 reads SGHTA; CDR2 reads FQGNSA. The CDR3 loop spans 18 amino acids.